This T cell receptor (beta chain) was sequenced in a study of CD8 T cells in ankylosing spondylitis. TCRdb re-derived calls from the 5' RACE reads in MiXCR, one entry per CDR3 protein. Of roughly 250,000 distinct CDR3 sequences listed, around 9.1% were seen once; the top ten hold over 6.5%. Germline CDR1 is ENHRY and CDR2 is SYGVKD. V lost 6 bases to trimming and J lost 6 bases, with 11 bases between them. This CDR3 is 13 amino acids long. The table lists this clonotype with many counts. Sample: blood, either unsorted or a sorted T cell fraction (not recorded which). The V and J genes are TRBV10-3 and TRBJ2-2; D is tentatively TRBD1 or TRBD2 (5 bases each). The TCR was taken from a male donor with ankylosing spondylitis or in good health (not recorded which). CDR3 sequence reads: CAIRPGPPGELFF. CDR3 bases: TGTGCCATCAGGCCGGGGCCTCCCGGGGAGCTGTTTTTT.